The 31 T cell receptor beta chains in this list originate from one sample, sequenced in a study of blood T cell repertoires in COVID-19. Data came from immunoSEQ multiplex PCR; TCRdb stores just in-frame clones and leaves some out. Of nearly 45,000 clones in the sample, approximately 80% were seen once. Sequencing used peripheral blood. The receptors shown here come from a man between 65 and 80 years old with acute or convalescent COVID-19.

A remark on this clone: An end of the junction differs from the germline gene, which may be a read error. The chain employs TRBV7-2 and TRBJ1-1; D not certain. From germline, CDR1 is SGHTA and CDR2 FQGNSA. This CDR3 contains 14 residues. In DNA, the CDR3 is TGTGCCAGCCGCTTGAAACGAGAGAACACTGAAGCTTTCTTT. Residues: CASRLKRENTEAFF.

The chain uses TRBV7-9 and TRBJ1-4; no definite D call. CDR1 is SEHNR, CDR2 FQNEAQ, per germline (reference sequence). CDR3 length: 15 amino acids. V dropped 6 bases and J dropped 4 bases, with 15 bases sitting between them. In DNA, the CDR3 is TGTGCCAGCAGGGGGAAAAGGAGGATTAATGAAAAACTGTTTTTT. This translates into CASRGKRRINEKLFF.

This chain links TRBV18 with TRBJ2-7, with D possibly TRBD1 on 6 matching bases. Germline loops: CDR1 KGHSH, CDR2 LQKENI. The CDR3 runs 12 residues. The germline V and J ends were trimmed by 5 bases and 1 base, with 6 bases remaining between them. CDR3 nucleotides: TGTGCCAGCTCAGGACAGTCCTACGAGCAGTACTTC. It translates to CASSGQSYEQYF.

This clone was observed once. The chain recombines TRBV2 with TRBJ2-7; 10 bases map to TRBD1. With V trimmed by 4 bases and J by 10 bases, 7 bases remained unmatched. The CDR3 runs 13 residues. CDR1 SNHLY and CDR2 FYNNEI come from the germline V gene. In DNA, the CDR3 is TGTGCCAGCAGTGGGACAGGGGGAGTGCGTCAGTACTTC. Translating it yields CASSGTGGVRQYF.

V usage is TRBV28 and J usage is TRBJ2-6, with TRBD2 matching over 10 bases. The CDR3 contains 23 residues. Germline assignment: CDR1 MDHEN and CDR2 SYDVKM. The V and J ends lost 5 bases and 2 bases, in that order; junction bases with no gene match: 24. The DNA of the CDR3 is TGTGCCAGCAGTCCGCGAAGTAGAGGGGTAGCGGGGGGCCTAGCCGCTGGGGCCAACGTCCTGACTTTC. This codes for CASSPRSRGVAGGLAAGANVLTF. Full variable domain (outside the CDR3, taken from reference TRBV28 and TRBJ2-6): DVKVTQSSRYLVKRTGEKVFLECVQDMDHENMFWYRQDPGLGLRLIYFSYDVKMKEKGDIPEGYSVSREKKERFSLILESASTNQTSMYLCASSPRSRGVAGGLAAGANVLTFGAGSRLTVL.

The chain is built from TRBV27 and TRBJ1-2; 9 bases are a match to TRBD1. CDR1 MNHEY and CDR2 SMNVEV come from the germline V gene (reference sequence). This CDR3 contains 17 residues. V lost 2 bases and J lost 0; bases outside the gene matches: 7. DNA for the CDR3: TGTGCCAGCAGTTTAAACAGGGGGCTTTTAGCTAACTATGGCTACACCTTC. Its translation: CASSLNRGLLANYGYTF.

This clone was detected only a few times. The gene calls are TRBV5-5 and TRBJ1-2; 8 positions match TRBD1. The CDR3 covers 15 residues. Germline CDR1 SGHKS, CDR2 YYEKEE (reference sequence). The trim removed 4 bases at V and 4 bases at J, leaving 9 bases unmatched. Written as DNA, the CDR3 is TGTGCCAGCAGCCGTGGACAGGGTCAAGGCTATGGCTACACCTTC. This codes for CASSRGQGQGYGYTF.

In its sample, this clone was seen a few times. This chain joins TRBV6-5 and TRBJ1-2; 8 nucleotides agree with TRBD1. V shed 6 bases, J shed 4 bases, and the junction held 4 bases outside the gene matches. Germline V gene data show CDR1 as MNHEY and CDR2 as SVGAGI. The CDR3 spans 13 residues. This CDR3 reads CASSPGTGYGYTF. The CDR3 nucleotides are TGTGCCAGCAGCCCCGGGACAGGCTATGGCTACACCTTC.

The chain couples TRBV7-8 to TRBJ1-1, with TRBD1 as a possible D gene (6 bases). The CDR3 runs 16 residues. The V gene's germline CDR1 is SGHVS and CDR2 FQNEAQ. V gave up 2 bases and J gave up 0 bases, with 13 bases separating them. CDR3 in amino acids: CASSLSDRRMNTEAFF. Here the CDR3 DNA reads TGTGCCAGCAGCTTATCGGACAGACGCATGAACACTGAAGCTTTCTTT.

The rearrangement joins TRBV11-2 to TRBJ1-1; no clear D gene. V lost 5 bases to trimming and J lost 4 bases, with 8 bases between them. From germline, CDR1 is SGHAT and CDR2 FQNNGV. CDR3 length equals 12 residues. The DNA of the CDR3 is TGTGCCAGCAGCCTCCCGAGCACTGAAGCTTTCTTT. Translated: CASSLPSTEAFF.

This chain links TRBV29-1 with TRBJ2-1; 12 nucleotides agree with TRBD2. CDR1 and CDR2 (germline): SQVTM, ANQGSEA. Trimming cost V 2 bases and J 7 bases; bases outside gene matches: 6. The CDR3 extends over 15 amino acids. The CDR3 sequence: CSVEPRTSGVNEQFF. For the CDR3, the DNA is TGCAGCGTTGAACCCAGGACTAGCGGGGTTAATGAGCAGTTCTTC.

The CDR3 reads CASSLVAGGFGNTIYF. CDR3 in DNA: TGCGCCAGCAGCTTGGTCGCAGGGGGCTTCGGAAACACCATATATTTT. The genes are TRBV5-1 and TRBJ1-3, with 8 bases that match TRBD1. CDR3 length: 16 amino acids. Germline V CDR1 and CDR2: SGHRS, YFSETQ. The V gene end was trimmed by 0 bases and the J gene end by 4 bases; junction bases not matched to a gene: 6.

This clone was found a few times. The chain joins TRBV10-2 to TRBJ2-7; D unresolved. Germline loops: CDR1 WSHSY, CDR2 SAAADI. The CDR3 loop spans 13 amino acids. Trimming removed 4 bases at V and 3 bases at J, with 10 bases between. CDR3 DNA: TGCGCCAGCAGTGTGACACAATACTACGAGCAGTACTTC. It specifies CASSVTQYYEQYF.

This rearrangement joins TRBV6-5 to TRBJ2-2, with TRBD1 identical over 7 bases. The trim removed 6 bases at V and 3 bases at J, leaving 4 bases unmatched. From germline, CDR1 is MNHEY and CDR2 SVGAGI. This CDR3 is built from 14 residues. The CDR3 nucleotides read TGTGCCAGCAGCTCAGACAGGGACACCGGGGAGCTGTTTTTT. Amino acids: CASSSDRDTGELFF.

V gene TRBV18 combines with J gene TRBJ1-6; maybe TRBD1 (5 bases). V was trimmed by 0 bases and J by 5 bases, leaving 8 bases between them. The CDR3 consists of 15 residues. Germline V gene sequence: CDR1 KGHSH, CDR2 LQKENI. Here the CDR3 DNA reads TGTGCCAGCTCACCACCTCGACAGAATAATTCACCCCTCCACTTT. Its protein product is CASSPPRQNNSPLHF. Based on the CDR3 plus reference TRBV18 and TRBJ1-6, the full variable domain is NAGVMQNPRHLVRRRGQEARLRCSPMKGHSHVYWYRQLPEEGLKFMVYLQKENIIDESGMPKERFSAEFPKEGPSILRIQQVVRGDSAAYFCASSPPRQNNSPLHFGNGTRLTVT.

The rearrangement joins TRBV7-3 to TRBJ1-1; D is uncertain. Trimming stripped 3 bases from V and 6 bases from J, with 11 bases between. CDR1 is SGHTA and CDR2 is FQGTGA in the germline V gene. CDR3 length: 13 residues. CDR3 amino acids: CASSLGTGAEAFF. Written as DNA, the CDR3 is TGTGCCAGCAGCTTGGGTACGGGAGCTGAAGCTTTCTTT.

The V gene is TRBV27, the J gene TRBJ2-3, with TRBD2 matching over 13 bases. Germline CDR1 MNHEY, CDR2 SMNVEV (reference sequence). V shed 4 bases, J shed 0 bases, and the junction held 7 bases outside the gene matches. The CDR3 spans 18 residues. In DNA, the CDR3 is TGTGCCAGCAGTTCCTGGACTAGCGGGGGAGCTAGCACAGATACGCAGTATTTT. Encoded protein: CASSSWTSGGASTDTQYF.

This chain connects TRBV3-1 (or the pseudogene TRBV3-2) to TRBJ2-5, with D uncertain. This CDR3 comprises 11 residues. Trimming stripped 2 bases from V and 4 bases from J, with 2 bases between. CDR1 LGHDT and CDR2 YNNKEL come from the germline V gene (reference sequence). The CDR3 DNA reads TGTGCCAGCAGCCAACGAGAGACCCAGTACTTC. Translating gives CASSQRETQYF.

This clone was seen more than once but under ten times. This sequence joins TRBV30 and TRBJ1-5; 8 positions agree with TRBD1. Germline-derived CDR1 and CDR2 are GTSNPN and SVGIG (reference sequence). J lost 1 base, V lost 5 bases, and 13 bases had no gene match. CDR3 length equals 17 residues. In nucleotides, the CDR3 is TGTGCCTGGGCTCGAGGCCAGGGGGCCGCCAGCAATCAGCCCCAGCATTTT. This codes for CAWARGQGAASNQPQHF.

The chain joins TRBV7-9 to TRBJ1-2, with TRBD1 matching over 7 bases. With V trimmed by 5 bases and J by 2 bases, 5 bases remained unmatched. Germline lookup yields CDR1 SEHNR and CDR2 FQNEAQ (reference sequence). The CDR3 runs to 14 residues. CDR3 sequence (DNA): TGTGCCAGCAGCCCCATGACAGGGAACTATGGCTACACCTTC. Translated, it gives CASSPMTGNYGYTF.

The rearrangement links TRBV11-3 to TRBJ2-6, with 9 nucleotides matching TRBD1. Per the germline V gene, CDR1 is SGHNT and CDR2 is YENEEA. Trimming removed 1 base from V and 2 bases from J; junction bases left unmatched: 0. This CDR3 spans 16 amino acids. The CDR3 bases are TGTGCCAGCAGCTTAGGGACAGGGGCTGGGGCCAACGTCCTGACTTTC. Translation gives CASSLGTGAGANVLTF.

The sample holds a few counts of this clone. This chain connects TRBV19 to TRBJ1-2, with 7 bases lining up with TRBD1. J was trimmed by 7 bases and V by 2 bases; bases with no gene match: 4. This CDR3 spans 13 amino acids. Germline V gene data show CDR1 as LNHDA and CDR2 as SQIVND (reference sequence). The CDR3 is CASSIPNRGGYTF. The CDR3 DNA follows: TGTGCCAGTAGTATACCAAACAGGGGTGGCTACACCTTC.

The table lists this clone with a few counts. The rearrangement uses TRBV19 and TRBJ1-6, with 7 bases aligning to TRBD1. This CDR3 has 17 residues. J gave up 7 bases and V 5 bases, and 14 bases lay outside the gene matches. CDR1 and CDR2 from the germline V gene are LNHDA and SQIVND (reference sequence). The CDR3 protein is CASSEERPGQRNSPLHF. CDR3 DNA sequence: TGTGCCAGTAGTGAAGAGAGACCGGGACAGAGGAATTCACCCCTCCACTTT.

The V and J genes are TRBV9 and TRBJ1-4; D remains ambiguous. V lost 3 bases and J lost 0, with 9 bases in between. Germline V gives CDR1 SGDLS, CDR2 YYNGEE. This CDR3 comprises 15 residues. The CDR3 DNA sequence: TGTGCCAGCAGCGCCTCACTTGCAACTAATGAAAAACTGTTTTTT. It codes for CASSASLATNEKLFF.

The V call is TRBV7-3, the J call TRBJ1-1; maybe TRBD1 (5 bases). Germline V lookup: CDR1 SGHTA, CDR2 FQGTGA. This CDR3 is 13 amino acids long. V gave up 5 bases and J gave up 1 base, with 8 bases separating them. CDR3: CASSGGENTEAFF. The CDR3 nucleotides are TGTGCCAGCAGCGGGGGGGAGAACACTGAAGCTTTCTTT.

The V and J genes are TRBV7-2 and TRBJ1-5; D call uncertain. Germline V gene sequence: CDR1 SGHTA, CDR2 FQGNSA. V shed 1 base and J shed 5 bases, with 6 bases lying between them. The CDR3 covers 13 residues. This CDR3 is CASSLVQDQPQHF. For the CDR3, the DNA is TGTGCCAGCAGCTTAGTCCAGGATCAGCCCCAGCATTTT.

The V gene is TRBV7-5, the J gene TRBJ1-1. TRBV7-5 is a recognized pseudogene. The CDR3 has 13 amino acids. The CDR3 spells CARSAEQPTEAFF. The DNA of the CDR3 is TGTGCCAGAAGCGCGGAGCAGCCCACTGAAGCTTTCTTT.

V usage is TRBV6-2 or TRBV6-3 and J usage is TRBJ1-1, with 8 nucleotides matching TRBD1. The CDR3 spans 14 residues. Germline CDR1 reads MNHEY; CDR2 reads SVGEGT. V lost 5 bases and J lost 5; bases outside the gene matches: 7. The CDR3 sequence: CASSLDRVRTEAFF. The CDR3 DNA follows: TGTGCCAGCAGTCTGGACAGGGTAAGGACTGAAGCTTTCTTT.

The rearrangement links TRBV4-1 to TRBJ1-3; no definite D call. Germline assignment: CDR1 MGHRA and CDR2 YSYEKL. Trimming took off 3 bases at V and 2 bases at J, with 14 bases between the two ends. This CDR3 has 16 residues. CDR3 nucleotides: TGCGCCAGCAGCCAGCCACGTCTGGGAGCTGGAAACACCATATATTTT. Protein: CASSQPRLGAGNTIYF.

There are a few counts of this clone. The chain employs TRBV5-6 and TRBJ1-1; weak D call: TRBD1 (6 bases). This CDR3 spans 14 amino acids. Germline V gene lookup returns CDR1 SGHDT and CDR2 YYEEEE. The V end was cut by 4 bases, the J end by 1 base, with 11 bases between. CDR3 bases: TGTGCCAGCAGCCCAGGACAGCCGAACACTGAAGCTTTCTTT. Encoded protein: CASSPGQPNTEAFF.

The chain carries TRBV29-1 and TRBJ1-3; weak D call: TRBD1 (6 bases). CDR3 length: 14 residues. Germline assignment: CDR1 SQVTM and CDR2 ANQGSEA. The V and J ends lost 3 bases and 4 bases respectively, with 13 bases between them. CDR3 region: CSVDRGAQGNTIYF. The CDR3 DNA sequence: TGCAGCGTTGATCGGGGGGCGCAGGGAAACACCATATATTTT.